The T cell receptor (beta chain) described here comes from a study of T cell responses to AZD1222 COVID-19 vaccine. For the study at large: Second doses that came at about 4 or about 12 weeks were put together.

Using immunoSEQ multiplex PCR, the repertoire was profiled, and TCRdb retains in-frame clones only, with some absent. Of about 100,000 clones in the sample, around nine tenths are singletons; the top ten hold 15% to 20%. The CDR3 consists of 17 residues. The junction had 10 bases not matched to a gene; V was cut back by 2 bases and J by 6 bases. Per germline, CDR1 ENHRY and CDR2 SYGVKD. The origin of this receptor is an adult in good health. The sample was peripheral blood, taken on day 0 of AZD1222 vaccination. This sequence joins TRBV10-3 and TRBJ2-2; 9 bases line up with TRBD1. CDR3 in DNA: TGTGCCATCAGTGAGCTGGGACGGGACAGGGTATCCGGGGAGCTGTTTTTT. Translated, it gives CAISELGRDRVSGELFF.